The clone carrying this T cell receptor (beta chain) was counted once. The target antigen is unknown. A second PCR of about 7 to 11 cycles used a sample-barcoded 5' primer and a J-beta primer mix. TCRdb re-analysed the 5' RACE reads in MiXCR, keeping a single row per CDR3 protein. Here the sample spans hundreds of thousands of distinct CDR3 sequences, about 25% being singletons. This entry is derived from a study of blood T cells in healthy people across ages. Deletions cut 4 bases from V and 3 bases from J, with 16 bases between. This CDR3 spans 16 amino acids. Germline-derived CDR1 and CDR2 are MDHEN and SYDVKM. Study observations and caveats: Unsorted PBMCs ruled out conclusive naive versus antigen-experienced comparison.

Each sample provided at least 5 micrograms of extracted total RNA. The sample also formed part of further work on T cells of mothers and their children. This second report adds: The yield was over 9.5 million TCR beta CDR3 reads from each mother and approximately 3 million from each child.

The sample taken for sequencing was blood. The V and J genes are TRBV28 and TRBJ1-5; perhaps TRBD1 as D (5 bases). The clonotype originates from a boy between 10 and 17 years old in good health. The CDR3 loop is CASSSEGVELNQPQHF. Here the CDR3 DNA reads TGTGCCAGCAGTTCCGAAGGGGTCGAGCTCAATCAGCCCCAGCATTTT.